These 8 T cell receptor beta chains were all obtained from the same sample, sequenced in a study of vaccination effects on CD4 cells after COVID-19. With roughly nine days of culture completed, CD4+ T cells were isolated. Participants each got two BNT162b2 or mRNA-1273 vaccine doses. Produced via immunoSEQ multiplex PCR; TCRdb's table is partial and in-frame only. The table lists 30,000 to 35,000 clones, roughly 74% of them singletons. For these TCRs, the target antigens are not known. The specimen comprised CD4+ T cells from PBMCs cultured without peptide, sampled after COVID-19 vaccination. These receptors came from a human donor who received a COVID-19 vaccine.

This clone was counted between two and nine times. The CDR3 protein is CASSSLAGGPNEQFF. The CDR3 DNA reads TGTGCCAGCAGTTCACTAGCGGGAGGGCCGAATGAGCAGTTCTTC. The chain joins TRBV28 to TRBJ2-1; TRBD2 matches at 13 bases. The CDR3 length is 15 residues. V lost 4 bases, J lost 7 bases, and 4 bases stayed unmatched. Germline V CDR1 and CDR2: MDHEN, SYDVKM. The variable domain in full, completed from reference TRBV28 and TRBJ2-1, reads DVKVTQSSRYLVKRTGEKVFLECVQDMDHENMFWYRQDPGLGLRLIYFSYDVKMKEKGDIPEGYSVSREKKERFSLILESASTNQTSMYLCASSSLAGGPNEQFFGPGTRLTVL.

The J gene is TRBJ1-2, the V gene TRBV20-1; D is perhaps TRBD1 (6 bases). The CDR3 totals 11 residues. Germline CDR1 reads DFQATT; CDR2 reads SNEGSKA (reference sequence). V was trimmed by 6 bases and J by 1 base, leaving 6 bases between them. CDR3 nucleotides: TGCAGTGCACAGGGTAACTATGGCTACACCTTC. Protein: CSAQGNYGYTF.

This chain connects TRBV6-5 to TRBJ2-4, with 8 bases fitting TRBD1. V lost 2 bases and J lost 5; bases outside the gene matches: 2. This CDR3 has 14 residues. CDR1 and CDR2 from the germline V gene are MNHEY and SVGAGI. This CDR3 is CASSYRTGQNIQYF. As DNA, the CDR3 is TGTGCCAGCAGTTACCGGACAGGGCAAAACATTCAGTACTTC.

V and J are TRBV6-5 and TRBJ2-7; D perhaps matches TRBD2 (5 bases). Germline values: CDR1 MNHEY, CDR2 SVGAGI. With 8 bases removed from V and 6 bases from J, the gap between germline ends came to 14 bases. The CDR3 runs 12 residues. CDR3 loop: CASGSRLGEQYF. The CDR3 bases are TGTGCCAGCGGGAGTAGATTAGGCGAGCAGTACTTC.

This clone turned up a few times. This chain uses TRBV7-2 with TRBJ1-1; tentatively, D is TRBD1 (5 bases). CDR3 length: 13 amino acids. Germline loops: CDR1 SGHTA, CDR2 FQGNSA. V gave up 1 base and J gave up 7 bases, with 10 bases separating them. The CDR3 reads CASSLVGESEAFF. The CDR3 DNA is TGTGCCAGCAGCTTAGTGGGGGAGAGTGAAGCTTTCTTT.

The chain links TRBV4-2 to TRBJ2-5; 12 bases align to TRBD2. V shed 2 bases, J shed 5 bases, and the junction held 9 bases outside the gene matches. Germline CDR1 reads LGHNA; CDR2 reads YNFKEQ. This CDR3 is built from 17 residues. For the CDR3, the DNA is TGTGCCAGCAGCCAAAGAGCTAGCGGGGGGGTCGACGAGACCCAGTACTTC. This codes for CASSQRASGGVDETQYF.

V gene TRBV9 combines with J gene TRBJ2-7, with D possibly being TRBD2 (6 bases). The CDR3 loop spans 16 amino acids. Germline V CDR1 and CDR2: SGDLS, YYNGEE. V was clipped by 1 base and J by 1 base, with 15 bases between them. The CDR3, as DNA: TGTGCCAGCAGCGTAAGAGGGGACTCATTGTCCTACGAGCAGTACTTC. Translating gives CASSVRGDSLSYEQYF. Full variable domain (outside the CDR3, taken from reference TRBV9 and TRBJ2-7): DSGVTQTPKHLITATGQRVTLRCSPRSGDLSVYWYQQSLDQGLQFLIQYYNGEERAKGNILERFSAQQFPDLHSELNLSSLELGDSALYFCASSVRGDSLSYEQYFGPGTRLTVT.

The V gene is TRBV5-1, the J gene TRBJ2-5; possibly TRBD2 for D (7 bases). V dropped 0 bases and J dropped 5 bases, with 14 bases sitting between them. The CDR3 spans 15 residues. Germline lookup yields CDR1 SGHRS and CDR2 YFSETQ. DNA of the CDR3: TGCGCCAGCAGCTTGGTTGGGGGGGCCCGGGAGACCCAGTACTTC. It is translated as CASSLVGGARETQYF.